The 2 T cell receptor beta chains reported below all come from one sample, sequenced in a study of shared clonotypes between healthy human individuals. Profiled with immunoSEQ multiplex PCR; TCRdb holds only in-frame clones, not every one. The repertoire holds 2,500,000 or so clones, with under 95% as singletons. The sequenced sample was naive CD4+ T cells from PBMCs. As to subset: CD45RA+ positively selected. Every receptor here comes from a man between 18 and 35 years old in good health. Some clones in this sample may be carry-over from other donors' samples.

This clone was picked up a small number of times. V gene TRBV19 combines with J gene TRBJ1-5; D is ambiguous. V gave up 4 bases and J gave up 6 bases, with 10 bases separating them. There are 13 residues in the CDR3. The germline gives CDR1 LNHDA, CDR2 SQIVND (reference sequence). This chain's CDR3 is CASSRTVVQPQHF. The DNA for the CDR3 is TGTGCCAGTAGTAGAACGGTTGTTCAGCCCCAGCATTTT. Looking up the rest from reference TRBV19 and TRBJ1-5 gives the full variable domain: DGGITQSPKYLFRKEGQNVTLSCEQNLNHDAMYWYRQDPGQGLRLIYYSQIVNDFQKGDIAEGYSVSREKKESFPLTVTSAQKNPTAFYLCASSRTVVQPQHFGDGTRLSIL.

The chain recombines TRBV5-8 with TRBJ2-5; 7 bases agree with TRBD1. This CDR3 is 14 amino acids long. The germline gives CDR1 SGHTS, CDR2 YDEGEE. V shed 4 bases, J shed 5 bases, and the junction held 8 bases outside the gene matches. The DNA of the CDR3 is TGTGCCAGCAGCCCGACAGGGAGTAGGGAGACCCAGTACTTC. Translating it yields CASSPTGSRETQYF.